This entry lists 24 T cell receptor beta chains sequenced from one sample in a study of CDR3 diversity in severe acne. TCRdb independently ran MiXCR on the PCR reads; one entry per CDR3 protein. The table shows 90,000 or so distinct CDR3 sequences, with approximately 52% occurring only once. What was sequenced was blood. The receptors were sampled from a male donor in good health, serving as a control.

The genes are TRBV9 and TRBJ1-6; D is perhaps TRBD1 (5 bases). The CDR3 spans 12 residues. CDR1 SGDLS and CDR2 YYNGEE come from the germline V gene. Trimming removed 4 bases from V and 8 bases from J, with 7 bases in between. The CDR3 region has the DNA TGTGCCAGCAGCAGGGGATATTCACCCCTCCACTTT. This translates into CASSRGYSPLHF.

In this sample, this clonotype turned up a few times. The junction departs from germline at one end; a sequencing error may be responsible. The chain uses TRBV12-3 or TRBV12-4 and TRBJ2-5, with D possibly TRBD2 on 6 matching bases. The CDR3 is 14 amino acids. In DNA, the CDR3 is TGTGCCAGCACTTTAGACGGGAGCCAAGAGACCCAGTACTTC. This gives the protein CASTLDGSQETQYF.

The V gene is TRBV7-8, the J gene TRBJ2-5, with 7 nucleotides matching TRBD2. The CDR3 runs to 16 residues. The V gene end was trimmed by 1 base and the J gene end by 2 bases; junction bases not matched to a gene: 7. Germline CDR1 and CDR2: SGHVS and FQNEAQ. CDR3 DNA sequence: TGTGCCAGCAGCTTAGTGCTGGGAGGGCCGCAAGAGACCCAGTACTTC. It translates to CASSLVLGGPQETQYF.

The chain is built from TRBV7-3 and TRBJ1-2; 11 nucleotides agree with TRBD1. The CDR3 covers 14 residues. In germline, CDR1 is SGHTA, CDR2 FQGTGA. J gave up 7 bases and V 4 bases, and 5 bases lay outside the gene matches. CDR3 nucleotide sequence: TGTGCCAGCAGCTCGGACAGGGGGCAGGGTGGCTACACCTTC. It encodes CASSSDRGQGGYTF.

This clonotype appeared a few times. CDR3 coding DNA: TGCAGTGCTAGAGATCTCCCAGATACGCAGTATTTT. As protein: CSARDLPDTQYF. The chain combines TRBV20-1 with TRBJ2-3; D is unresolved. Germline values: CDR1 DFQATT, CDR2 SNEGSKA (reference sequence). V was clipped by 0 bases and J by 4 bases, with 5 bases between them. There are 12 residues in the CDR3.

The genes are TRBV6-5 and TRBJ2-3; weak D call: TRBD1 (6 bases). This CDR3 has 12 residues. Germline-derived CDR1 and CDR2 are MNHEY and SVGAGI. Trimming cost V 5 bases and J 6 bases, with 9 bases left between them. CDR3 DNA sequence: TGTGCCAGCAGTCAGGGGTGGGATACGCAGTATTTT. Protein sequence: CASSQGWDTQYF.

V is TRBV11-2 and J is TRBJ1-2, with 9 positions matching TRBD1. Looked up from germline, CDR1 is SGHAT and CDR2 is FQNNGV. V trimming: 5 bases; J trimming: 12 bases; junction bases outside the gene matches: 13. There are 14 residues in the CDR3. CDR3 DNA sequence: TGTGCCAGCAGCAGCGTGAGTGGACAGGGGCGGCACACCTTC. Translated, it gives CASSSVSGQGRHTF.

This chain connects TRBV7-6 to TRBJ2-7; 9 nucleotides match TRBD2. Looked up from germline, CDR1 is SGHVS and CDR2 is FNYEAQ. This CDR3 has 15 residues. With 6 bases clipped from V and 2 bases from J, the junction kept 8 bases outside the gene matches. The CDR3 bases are TGTGCCAGCAGTCTAGGCGGGAGGGATACCTACGAGCAGTACTTC. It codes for CASSLGGRDTYEQYF.

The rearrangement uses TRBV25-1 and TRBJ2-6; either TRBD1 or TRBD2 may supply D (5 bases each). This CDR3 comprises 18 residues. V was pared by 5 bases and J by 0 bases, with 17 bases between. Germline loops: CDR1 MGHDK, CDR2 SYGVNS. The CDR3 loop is CASSPVRGKNSGANVLTF. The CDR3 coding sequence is TGTGCCAGCAGTCCCGTACGGGGCAAAAACTCTGGGGCCAACGTCCTGACTTTC.

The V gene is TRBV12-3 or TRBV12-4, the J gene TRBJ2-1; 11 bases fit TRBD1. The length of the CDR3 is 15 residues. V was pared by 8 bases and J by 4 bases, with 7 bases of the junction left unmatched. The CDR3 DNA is TGTGCCAGCGGCCCGGGACAGGGGGGATACAATGAGCAGTTCTTC. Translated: CASGPGQGGYNEQFF.

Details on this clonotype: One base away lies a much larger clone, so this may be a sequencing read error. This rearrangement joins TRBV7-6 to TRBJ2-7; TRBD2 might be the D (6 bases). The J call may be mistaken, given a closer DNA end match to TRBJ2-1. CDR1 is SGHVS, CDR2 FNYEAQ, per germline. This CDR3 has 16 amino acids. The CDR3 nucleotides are TGTGCCAGCAGTCCAACTCGGGGCGGGAAGTACTACGAGCAGTTCTTC. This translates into CASSPTRGGKYYEQFF.

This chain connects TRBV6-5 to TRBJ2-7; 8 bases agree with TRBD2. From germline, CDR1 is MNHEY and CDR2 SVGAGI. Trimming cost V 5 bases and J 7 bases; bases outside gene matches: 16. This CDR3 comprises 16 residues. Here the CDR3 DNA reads TGTGCCAGCAGTCCTATGGACTTTAGCGGGATTCGTGAGCAGTACTTC. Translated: CASSPMDFSGIREQYF.

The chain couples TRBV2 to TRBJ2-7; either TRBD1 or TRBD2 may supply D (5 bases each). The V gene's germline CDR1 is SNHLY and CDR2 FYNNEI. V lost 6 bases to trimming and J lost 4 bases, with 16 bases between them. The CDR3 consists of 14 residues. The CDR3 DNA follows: TGTGCCAGCAGAAGGGGAGACGGCACATACGAGCAGTACTTC. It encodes CASRRGDGTYEQYF.

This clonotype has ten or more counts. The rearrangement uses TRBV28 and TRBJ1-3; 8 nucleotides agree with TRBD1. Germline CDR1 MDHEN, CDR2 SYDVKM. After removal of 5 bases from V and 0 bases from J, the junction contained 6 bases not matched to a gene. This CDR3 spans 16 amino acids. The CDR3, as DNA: TGTGCCAGCAGTGCCGGACAGGGTAACTCTGGAAACACCATATATTTT. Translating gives CASSAGQGNSGNTIYF.

CDR3 DNA sequence: TGTGCCACGGGGTCGGGGGGGACCTACAATGAGCAGTTCTTC. It is translated as CATGSGGTYNEQFF. This rearrangement joins TRBV15 to TRBJ2-1; 8 bases are a match to TRBD2. After removal of 9 bases from V and 2 bases from J, the junction contained 6 bases not matched to a gene. Looked up from germline, CDR1 is LNHNV and CDR2 is YYDKDF (reference sequence). The CDR3 contains 14 residues.

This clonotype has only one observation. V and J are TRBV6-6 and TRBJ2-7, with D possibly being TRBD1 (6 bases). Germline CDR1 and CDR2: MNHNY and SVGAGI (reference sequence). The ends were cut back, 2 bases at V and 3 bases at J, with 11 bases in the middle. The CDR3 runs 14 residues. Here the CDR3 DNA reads TGTGCCAGCAGTTACGAGGGACACAGCTACGAGCAGTACTTC. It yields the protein CASSYEGHSYEQYF.

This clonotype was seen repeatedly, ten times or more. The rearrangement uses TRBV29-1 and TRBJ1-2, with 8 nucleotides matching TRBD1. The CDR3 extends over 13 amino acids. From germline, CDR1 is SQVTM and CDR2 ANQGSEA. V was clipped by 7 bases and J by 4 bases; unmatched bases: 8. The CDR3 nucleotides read TGCAGCGCTACAGGGGGTAGGAGCTATGGCTACACCTTC. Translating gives CSATGGRSYGYTF.

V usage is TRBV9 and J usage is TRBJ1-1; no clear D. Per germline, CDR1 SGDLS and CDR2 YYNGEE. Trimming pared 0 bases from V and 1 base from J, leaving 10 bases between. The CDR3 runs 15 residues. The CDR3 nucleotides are TGTGCCAGCAGCGTAGAAGCCGCCCAGAACACTGAAGCTTTCTTT. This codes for CASSVEAAQNTEAFF.

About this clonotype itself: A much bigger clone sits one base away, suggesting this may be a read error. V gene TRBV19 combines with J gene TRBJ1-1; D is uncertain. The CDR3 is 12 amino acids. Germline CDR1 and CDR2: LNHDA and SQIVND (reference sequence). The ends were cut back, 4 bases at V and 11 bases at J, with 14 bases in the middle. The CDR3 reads CASSTVREGAFF. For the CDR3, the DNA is TGTGCCAGTAGTACAGTGAGAGAAGGCGCTTTCTTT. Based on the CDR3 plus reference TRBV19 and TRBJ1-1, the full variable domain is DGGITQSPKYLFRKEGQNVTLSCEQNLNHDAMYWYRQDPGQGLRLIYYSQIVNDFQKGDIAEGYSVSREKKESFPLTVTSAQKNPTAFYLCASSTVREGAFFGQGTRLTVV.

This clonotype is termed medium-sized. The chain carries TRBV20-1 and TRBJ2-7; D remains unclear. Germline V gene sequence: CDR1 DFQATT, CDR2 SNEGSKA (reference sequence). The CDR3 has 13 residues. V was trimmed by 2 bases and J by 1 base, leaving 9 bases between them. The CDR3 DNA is TGCAGTGCTAGAACCGGGCAGTCCTACGAGCAGTACTTC. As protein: CSARTGQSYEQYF.

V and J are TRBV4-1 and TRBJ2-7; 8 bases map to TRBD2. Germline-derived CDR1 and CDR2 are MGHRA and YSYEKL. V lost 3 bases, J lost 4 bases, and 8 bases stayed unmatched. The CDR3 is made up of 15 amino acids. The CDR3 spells CASSHPGGAVYEQYF. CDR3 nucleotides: TGCGCCAGCAGCCACCCCGGGGGGGCCGTGTACGAGCAGTACTTC.

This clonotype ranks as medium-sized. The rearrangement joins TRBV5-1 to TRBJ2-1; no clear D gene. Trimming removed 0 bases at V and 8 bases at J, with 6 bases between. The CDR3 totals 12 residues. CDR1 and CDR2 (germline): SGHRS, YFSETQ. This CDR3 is CASSLALDEQFF. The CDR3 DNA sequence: TGCGCCAGCAGCTTGGCCTTGGATGAGCAGTTCTTC. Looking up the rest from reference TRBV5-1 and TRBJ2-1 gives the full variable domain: KAGVTQTPRYLIKTRGQQVTLSCSPISGHRSVSWYQQTPGQGLQFLFEYFSETQRNKGNFPGRFSGRQFSNSRSEMNVSTLELGDSALYLCASSLALDEQFFGPGTRLTVL.

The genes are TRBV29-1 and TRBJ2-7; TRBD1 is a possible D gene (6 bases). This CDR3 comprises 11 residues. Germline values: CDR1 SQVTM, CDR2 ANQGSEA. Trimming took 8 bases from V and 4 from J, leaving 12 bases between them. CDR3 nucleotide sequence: TGCAGCTCGACAGGACAATACGAGCAGTACTTC. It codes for CSSTGQYEQYF.

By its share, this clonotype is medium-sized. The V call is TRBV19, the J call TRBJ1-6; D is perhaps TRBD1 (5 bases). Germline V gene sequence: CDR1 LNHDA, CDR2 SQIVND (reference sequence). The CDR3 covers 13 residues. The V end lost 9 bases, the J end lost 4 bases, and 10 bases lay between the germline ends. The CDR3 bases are TGTGCCAGCAGACAGCATTATAATTCACCCCTCCACTTT. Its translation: CASRQHYNSPLHF.